The 20 T cell receptor beta chains given below trace back to one sample, sequenced in a study of blood T cell repertoires in COVID-19. Generated by immunoSEQ multiplex PCR, the TCRdb table keeps only in-frame clones and is missing some. The sample consists of tens of thousands of clones, roughly 85% of them appearing once. Sequenced sample: peripheral blood. All receptors derive from a man aged 50 or older with active or convalescent COVID-19.

The chain joins TRBV10-3 to TRBJ2-7; the D gene is possibly TRBD2 (6 bases). This CDR3 has 15 amino acids. V was trimmed by 0 bases and J by 4 bases, leaving 13 bases between them. Looked up from germline, CDR1 is ENHRY and CDR2 is SYGVKD. This CDR3 reads CAISESRRAPYEQYF. The CDR3 nucleotides read TGTGCCATCAGTGAGTCCAGGAGGGCCCCTTACGAGCAGTACTTC.

This chain joins TRBV6-2 or TRBV6-3 and TRBJ2-7, with 8 bases aligning to TRBD1. Losses at the gene ends were 6 bases for V and 2 bases for J; bases not matched to a gene: 9. The CDR3 contains 15 residues. Germline CDR1 reads MNHEY; CDR2 reads SVGEGT. The CDR3 sequence: CASSRRQGLAYEQYF. The CDR3 DNA reads as TGTGCCAGCAGCCGTAGACAGGGGTTGGCCTACGAGCAGTACTTC.

The chain links TRBV7-8 to TRBJ1-5; D is ambiguous. V was cut by 0 bases and J by 4 bases, with 10 bases left in between. The CDR3 spans 15 residues. From germline, CDR1 is SGHVS and CDR2 FQNEAQ. The CDR3 reads CASSLALGENQPQHF. The DNA of the CDR3 is TGTGCCAGCAGCTTAGCGCTCGGGGAGAATCAGCCCCAGCATTTT.

The chain has TRBV6-1 and TRBJ2-3; D gene uncertain. V was shortened by 0 bases and J by 6 bases, with 13 bases between the two germline ends. The CDR3 has 15 amino acids. Germline V gives CDR1 MNHNS, CDR2 SASEGT. DNA of the CDR3: TGTGCCAGCAGTGAAGCTTGGGCCACGGCGGATACGCAGTATTTT. Its translation: CASSEAWATADTQYF.

The chain carries TRBV10-1 and TRBJ2-1; D is undetermined. Trimming took off 2 bases at V and 2 bases at J, with 10 bases between the two ends. The CDR3 is 15 amino acids. Germline-derived CDR1 and CDR2 are WNHNN and SYGVQD (reference sequence). The CDR3 loop reads CASSEPVVPYNEQFF. In nucleotides, the CDR3 is TGCGCCAGCAGTGAGCCAGTGGTCCCCTACAATGAGCAGTTCTTC.

This chain uses TRBV7-2 with TRBJ2-3; 12 bases align to TRBD2. CDR3 length: 17 residues. The J segment lost 8 bases and the V segment lost 5 bases, leaving 14 bases of the junction unmatched. CDR1 is SGHTA, CDR2 FQGNSA, per germline. The CDR3 bases are TGTGCCAGCAGCCCCGCGCCGGCTAGCGGGGGGGTTGGTACGCAGTATTTT. It specifies CASSPAPASGGVGTQYF.

The genes are TRBV28 and TRBJ2-7, with D tentatively TRBD2 (6 bases). Trimming cost V 6 bases and J 2 bases, with 11 bases left between them. CDR1 is MDHEN, CDR2 SYDVKM, per germline. CDR3 size: 13 residues. The CDR3 sequence is CASSPGSTYEQYF. The DNA of the CDR3 is TGTGCCAGCAGCCCCGGGAGTACCTACGAGCAGTACTTC.

The chain employs TRBV29-1 and TRBJ2-3; D gene unclear. The V and J ends lost 4 bases and 5 bases respectively, with 7 bases between them. Germline CDR1 SQVTM, CDR2 ANQGSEA. The CDR3 spans 11 residues. The CDR3 nucleotides read TGCAGCGTTGTATCGGGAGATACGCAGTATTTT. This encodes CSVVSGDTQYF.

This sequence joins TRBV28 and TRBJ2-3; 9 nucleotides match TRBD2. Unmatched junction bases numbered 7, after V lost 5 bases and J lost 4 bases. This CDR3 is 15 amino acids long. Germline V gene data show CDR1 as MDHEN and CDR2 as SYDVKM. The CDR3 DNA sequence: TGTGCCAGCAGTCCCTTAGCGGGAGAGGCAGATACGCAGTATTTT. Translation gives CASSPLAGEADTQYF.

The CDR3 protein is CASSRTGYQETQYF. The CDR3 DNA reads TGTGCCAGCAGTCGAACAGGGTACCAAGAGACCCAGTACTTC. The rearrangement joins TRBV27 to TRBJ2-5; D might be TRBD1 (6 bases). The CDR3 consists of 14 residues. The germline gives CDR1 MNHEY, CDR2 SMNVEV (reference sequence). The V end was cut by 5 bases, the J end by 0 bases, with 10 bases between.

Ten or more counts support this clone. The chain couples TRBV19 to TRBJ1-5; TRBD1 matches 9 bases. Unmatched junction bases numbered 3, after V lost 5 bases and J lost 7 bases. The length of the CDR3 is 13 residues. From germline, CDR1 is LNHDA and CDR2 SQIVND (reference sequence). CDR3 residues: CASSPDRGQPQHF. The CDR3 DNA reads TGTGCCAGTAGTCCGGACAGGGGACAGCCCCAGCATTTT.

V gene TRBV6-5 combines with J gene TRBJ1-2, with TRBD1 matching over 9 bases. Losses at the gene ends were 6 bases for V and 6 bases for J; bases not matched to a gene: 8. CDR1 is MNHEY, CDR2 SVGAGI, per germline. The CDR3 is 14 residues long. As DNA, the CDR3 is TGTGCCAGCAGGCCGGGACAGGGATTTGATGGCTACACCTTC. Translated, it gives CASRPGQGFDGYTF.

The chain carries TRBV19 and TRBJ2-2; D is unclear. Germline-derived CDR1 and CDR2 are LNHDA and SQIVND (reference sequence). V was shortened by 6 bases and J by 0 bases, with 14 bases between the two germline ends. The CDR3 extends over 16 amino acids. CDR3 loop: CASSSRRSANTGELFF. Here the CDR3 DNA reads TGTGCCAGTAGCTCGAGGAGATCGGCGAACACCGGGGAGCTGTTTTTT.

The V call is TRBV19, the J call TRBJ2-5; 9 bases are shared with TRBD2. The CDR3 sequence is 14 residues long. V lost 5 bases and J lost 2; bases outside the gene matches: 3. From germline, CDR1 is LNHDA and CDR2 SQIVND (reference sequence). CDR3 residues: CASSASGRQETQYF. CDR3 bases: TGTGCCAGTAGTGCAAGCGGGAGGCAAGAGACCCAGTACTTC.

The chain carries TRBV24-1 and TRBJ2-7; perhaps TRBD1 as D (5 bases). Germline V gene data show CDR1 as KGHDR and CDR2 as SFDVKD. Deletions cut 7 bases from V and 1 base from J, with 13 bases between. The CDR3 is 14 residues long. CDR3 nucleotide sequence: TGTGCCACCAGCGCCGGGCAGGGTTCCTACGAGCAGTACTTC. Its protein is CATSAGQGSYEQYF.

This chain links TRBV7-2 with TRBJ2-7; 8 bases align to TRBD1. Trimming took 1 base from V and 3 from J; bases not matched to a gene: 5. The germline CDR1 and CDR2 sequences are SGHTA and FQGNSA. CDR3 size: 15 residues. In DNA form, the CDR3 reads TGTGCCAGCAGCTTAGGCCAGGGGGCGATCTACGAGCAGTACTTC. It yields the protein CASSLGQGAIYEQYF. The complete variable domain, with remaining parts taken from reference TRBV7-2 and TRBJ2-7, reads GAGVSQSPSNKVTEKGKDVELRCDPISGHTALYWYRQSLGQGLEFLIYFQGNSAPDKSGLPSDRFSAERTGGSVSTLTIQRTQQEDSAVYLCASSLGQGAIYEQYFGPGTRLTVT.

The CDR3 DNA is TGTGCCAGCAGCGCCCTTGGGGGGAACTATGGCTACACCTTC. It specifies CASSALGGNYGYTF. The chain employs TRBV9 and TRBJ1-2; perhaps TRBD1 as D (5 bases). The CDR3 length is 14 residues. V gave up 3 bases and J gave up 2 bases, with 11 bases separating them. The germline V gene encodes CDR1 SGDLS and CDR2 YYNGEE.

The rearrangement links TRBV6-5 to TRBJ2-1, with 10 bases lining up with TRBD1. Looked up from germline, CDR1 is MNHEY and CDR2 is SVGAGI. The CDR3 runs to 14 residues. After removal of 4 bases from V and 4 bases from J, the junction contained 1 base not matched to a gene. Here the CDR3 DNA reads TGTGCCAGCAGTTCGGGACAGGGGTACAATGAGCAGTTCTTC. Its protein is CASSSGQGYNEQFF.

J is TRBJ1-5 and V is TRBV10-3, with D perhaps matching TRBD1 (6 bases). V was shortened by 3 bases and J by 6 bases, with 18 bases between the two germline ends. Germline V gene lookup returns CDR1 ENHRY and CDR2 SYGVKD. CDR3 size: 16 residues. CDR3 residues: CAISETGLGQGQPQHF. CDR3 sequence (DNA): TGTGCCATCAGTGAAACAGGGCTGGGGCAGGGTCAGCCCCAGCATTTT.

The CDR3 DNA reads TGCAGCGTAGCGGACGGGAGAAATTCACCCCTCCACTTT. Its translation: CSVADGRNSPLHF. This chain uses TRBV29-1 with TRBJ1-6; D ambiguous. The V gene lost 6 bases and the J gene lost 7 bases, with 13 bases spanning the gap. Looked up from germline, CDR1 is SQVTM and CDR2 is ANQGSEA. The CDR3 sequence is 13 residues long.